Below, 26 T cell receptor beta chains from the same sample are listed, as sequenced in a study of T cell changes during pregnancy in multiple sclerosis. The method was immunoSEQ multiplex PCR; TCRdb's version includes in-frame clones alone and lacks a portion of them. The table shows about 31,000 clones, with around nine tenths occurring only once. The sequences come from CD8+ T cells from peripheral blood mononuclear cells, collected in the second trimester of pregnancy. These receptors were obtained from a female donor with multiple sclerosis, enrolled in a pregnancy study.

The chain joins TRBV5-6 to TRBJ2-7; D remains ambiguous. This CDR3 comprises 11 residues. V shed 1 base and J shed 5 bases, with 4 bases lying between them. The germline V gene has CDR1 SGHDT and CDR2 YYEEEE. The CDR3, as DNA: TGTGCCAGCAGCTTGACGGACGAGCAGTACTTC. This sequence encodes CASSLTDEQYF.

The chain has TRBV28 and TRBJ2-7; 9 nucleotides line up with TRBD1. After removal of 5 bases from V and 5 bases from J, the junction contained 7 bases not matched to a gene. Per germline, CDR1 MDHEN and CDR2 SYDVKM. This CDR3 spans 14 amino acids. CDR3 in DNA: TGTGCCAGCAGTCCCGGGACAGGGAGCCACGAGCAGTACTTC. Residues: CASSPGTGSHEQYF.

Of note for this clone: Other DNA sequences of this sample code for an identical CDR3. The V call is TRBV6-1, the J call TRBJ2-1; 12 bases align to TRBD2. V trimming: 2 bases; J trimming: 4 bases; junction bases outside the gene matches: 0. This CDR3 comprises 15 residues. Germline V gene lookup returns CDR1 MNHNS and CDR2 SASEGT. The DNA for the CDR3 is TGTGCCAGCAGTGAACTAGCGGGAGGGTACAATGAGCAGTTCTTC. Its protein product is CASSELAGGYNEQFF.

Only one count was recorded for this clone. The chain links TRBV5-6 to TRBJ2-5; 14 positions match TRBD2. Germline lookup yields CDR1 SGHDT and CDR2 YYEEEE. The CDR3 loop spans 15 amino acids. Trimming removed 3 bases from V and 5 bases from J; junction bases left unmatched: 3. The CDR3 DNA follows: TGTGCCAGCAGCTGGGGGACTAGCGGGAGTGAGACCCAGTACTTC. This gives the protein CASSWGTSGSETQYF.

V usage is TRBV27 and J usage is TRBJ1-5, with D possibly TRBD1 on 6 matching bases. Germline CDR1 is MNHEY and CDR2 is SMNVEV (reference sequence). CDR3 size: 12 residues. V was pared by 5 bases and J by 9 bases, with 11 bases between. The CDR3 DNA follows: TGTGCCAGCAGTACCCTAGGGGGGCCCCAGCATTTT. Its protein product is CASSTLGGPQHF.

This CDR3 is CASSPSGTATNEKLFF. Written as DNA, the CDR3 is TGTGCCAGCTCACCTTCCGGGACAGCAACTAATGAAAAACTGTTTTTT. The chain links TRBV18 to TRBJ1-4; 7 bases align to TRBD1. With 3 bases clipped from V and 0 bases from J, the junction kept 4 bases outside the gene matches. CDR1 and CDR2 (germline): KGHSH, LQKENI. This CDR3 has 16 amino acids.

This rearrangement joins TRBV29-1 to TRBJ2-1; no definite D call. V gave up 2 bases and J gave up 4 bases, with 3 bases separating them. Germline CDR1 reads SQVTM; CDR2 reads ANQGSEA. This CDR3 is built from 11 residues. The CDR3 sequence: CSVERYNEQFF. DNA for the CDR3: TGCAGCGTTGAACGTTACAATGAGCAGTTCTTC.

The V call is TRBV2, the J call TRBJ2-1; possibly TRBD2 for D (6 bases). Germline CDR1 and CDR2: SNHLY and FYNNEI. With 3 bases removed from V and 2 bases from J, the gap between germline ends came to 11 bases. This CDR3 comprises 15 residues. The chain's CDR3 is CASSDGGSPYNEQFF. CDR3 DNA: TGTGCCAGCAGTGATGGGGGGTCTCCCTACAATGAGCAGTTCTTC.

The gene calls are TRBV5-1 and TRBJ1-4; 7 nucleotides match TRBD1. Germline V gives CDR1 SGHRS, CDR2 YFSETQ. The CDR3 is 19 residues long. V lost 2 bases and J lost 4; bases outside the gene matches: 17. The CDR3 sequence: CASSLHGTVISRGNEKLFF. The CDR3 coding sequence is TGCGCCAGCAGCTTACACGGGACAGTGATATCCAGGGGTAATGAAAAACTGTTTTTT.

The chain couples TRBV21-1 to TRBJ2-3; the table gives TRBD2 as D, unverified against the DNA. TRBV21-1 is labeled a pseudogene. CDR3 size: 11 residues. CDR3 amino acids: CASNITDTQYF. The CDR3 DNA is TGTGCCAGCAATATCACAGATACGCAGTATTTT.

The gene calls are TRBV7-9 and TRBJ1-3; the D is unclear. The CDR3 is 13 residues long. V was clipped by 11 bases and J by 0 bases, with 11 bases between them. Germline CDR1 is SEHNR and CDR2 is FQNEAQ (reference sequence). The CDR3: CAATGFSGNTIYF. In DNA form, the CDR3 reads TGTGCCGCCACGGGGTTCTCTGGAAACACCATATATTTT.

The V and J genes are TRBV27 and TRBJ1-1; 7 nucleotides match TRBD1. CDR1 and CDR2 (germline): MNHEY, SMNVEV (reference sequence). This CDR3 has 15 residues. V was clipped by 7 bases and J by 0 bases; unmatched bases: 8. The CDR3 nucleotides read TGTGCCAGCAATGAAAACAGGGGAATGAACACTGAAGCTTTCTTT. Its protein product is CASNENRGMNTEAFF.

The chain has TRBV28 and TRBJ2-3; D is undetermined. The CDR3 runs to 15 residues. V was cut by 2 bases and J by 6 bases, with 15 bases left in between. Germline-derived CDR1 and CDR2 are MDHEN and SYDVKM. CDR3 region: CASSLPRRSGDTQYF. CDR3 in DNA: TGTGCCAGCAGTTTACCCCGTCGGTCTGGTGATACGCAGTATTTT.

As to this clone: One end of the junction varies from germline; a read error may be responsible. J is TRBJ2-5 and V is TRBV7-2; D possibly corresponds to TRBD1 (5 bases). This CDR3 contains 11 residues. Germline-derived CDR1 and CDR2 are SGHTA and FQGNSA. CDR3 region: CASRRTGLRDF. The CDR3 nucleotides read TGTGCCAGCAGACGTACAGGCCTCAGGGACTTC.

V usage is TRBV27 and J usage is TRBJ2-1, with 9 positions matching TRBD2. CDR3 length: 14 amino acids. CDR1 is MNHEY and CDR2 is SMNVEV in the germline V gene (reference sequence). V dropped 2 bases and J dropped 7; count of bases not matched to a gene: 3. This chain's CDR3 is CASSLLAGRNEQFF. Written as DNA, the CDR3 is TGTGCCAGCAGTTTACTAGCGGGAAGGAATGAGCAGTTCTTC.

The CDR3 DNA reads as TGCGCCAGCAGGGGATCAGGGAACTATGGCTACACCTTC. As protein: CASRGSGNYGYTF. The rearrangement links TRBV4-1 to TRBJ1-2, with D possibly TRBD1 on 5 matching bases. V lost 6 bases, J lost 2 bases, and 10 bases lay in between. Germline V gene data show CDR1 as MGHRA and CDR2 as YSYEKL. This CDR3 has 13 amino acids.

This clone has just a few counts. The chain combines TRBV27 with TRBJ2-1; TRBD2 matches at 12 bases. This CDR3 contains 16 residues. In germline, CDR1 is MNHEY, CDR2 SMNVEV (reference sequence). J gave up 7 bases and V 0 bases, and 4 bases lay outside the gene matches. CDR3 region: CASSLSSLAGGNEQFF. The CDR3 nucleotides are TGTGCCAGCAGTTTATCGTCCCTAGCGGGAGGGAATGAGCAGTTCTTC.

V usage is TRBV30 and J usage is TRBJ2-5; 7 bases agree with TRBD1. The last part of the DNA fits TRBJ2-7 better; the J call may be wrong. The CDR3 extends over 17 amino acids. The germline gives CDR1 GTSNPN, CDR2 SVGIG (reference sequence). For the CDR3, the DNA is TGTGCCTGCCATCCCCCCTTTGAGGGACAGATCTCCTACGAGCAGTACTTC. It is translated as CACHPPFEGQISYEQYF.

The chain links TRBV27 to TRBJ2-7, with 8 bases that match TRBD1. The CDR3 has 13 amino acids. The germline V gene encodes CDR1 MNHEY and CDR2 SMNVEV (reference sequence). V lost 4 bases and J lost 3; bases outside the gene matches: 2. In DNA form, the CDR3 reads TGTGCCAGCAGTTCAGGACAGGGCTACGAGCAGTACTTC. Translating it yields CASSSGQGYEQYF.

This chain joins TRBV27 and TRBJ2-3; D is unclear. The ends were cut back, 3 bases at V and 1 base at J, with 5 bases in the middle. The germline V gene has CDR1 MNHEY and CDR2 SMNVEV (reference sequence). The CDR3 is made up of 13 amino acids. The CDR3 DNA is TGTGCCAGCAGTTTTATCGGCACAGATACGCAGTATTTT. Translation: CASSFIGTDTQYF.

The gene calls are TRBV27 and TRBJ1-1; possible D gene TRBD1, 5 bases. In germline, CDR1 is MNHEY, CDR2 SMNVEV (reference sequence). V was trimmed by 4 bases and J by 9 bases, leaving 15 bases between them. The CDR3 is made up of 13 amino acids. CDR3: CASSWGPLAQAFF. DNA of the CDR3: TGTGCCAGCAGTTGGGGCCCGCTTGCCCAAGCTTTCTTT.

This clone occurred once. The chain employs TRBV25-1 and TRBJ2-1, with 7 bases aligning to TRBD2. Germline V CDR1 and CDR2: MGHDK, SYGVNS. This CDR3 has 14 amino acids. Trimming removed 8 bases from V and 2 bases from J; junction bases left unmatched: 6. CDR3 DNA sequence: TGTGCCAGCCATGGGGCGGGAGCCTACAATGAGCAGTTCTTC. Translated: CASHGAGAYNEQFF.

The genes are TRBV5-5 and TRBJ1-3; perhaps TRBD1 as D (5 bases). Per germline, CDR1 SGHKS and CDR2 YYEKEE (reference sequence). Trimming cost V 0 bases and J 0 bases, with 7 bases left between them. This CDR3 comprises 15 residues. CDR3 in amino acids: CASSLGDFSGNTIYF. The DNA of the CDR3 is TGTGCCAGCAGCTTGGGGGACTTCTCTGGAAACACCATATATTTT.

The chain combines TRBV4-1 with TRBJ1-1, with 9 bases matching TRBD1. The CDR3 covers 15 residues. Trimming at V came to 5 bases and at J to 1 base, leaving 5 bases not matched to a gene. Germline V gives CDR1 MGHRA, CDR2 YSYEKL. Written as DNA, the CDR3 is TGCGCCAGCAGCATAATGGGACAGGGGAACACTGAAGCTTTCTTT. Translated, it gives CASSIMGQGNTEAFF.

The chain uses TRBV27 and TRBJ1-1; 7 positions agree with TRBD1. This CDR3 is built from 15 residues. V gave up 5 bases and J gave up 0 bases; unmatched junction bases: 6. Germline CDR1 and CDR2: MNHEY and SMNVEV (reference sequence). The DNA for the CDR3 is TGTGCCAGCAGTCCCCGGACAGGATTGAACACTGAAGCTTTCTTT. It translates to CASSPRTGLNTEAFF.

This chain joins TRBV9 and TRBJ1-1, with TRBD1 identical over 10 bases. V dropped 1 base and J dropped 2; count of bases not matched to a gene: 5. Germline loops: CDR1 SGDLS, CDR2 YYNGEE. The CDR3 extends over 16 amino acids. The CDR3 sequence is CASSVSRDRGNTEAFF. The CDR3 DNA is TGTGCCAGCAGCGTATCCAGGGACAGGGGAAACACTGAAGCTTTCTTT.